Listed below are T cell receptor beta chains from one sample, sequenced in a study of blood T cell repertoires in COVID-19. Method: immunoSEQ multiplex PCR; TCRdb's copy keeps in-frame clones and lacks some. The table records tens of thousands of clones, around 90% of them present only once. The sequenced sample was peripheral blood. Receptor source: a man older than 75 with acute or convalescent COVID-19. The CDR3 runs from the conserved cysteine through the conserved F or W. The D gene is left open where the match is weak. Size tells how often a clone was seen (once, few, many) or the class of an expanded clone, and some rows leave it out.

v_gene	abundance	d_gene	j_gene	CDR3aa	CDR3nt
TRBV3-1/TRBV3-2	few	NA	TRBJ1-5	CASSQRRDSNQPQHF	TGTGCCAGCAGCCAACGTCGGGATAGCAATCAGCCCCAGCATTTT
TRBV2	NA	TRBD1	TRBJ2-2	CASSGTGSGTGELFF	TGTGCCAGCAGTGGGACAGGGTCGGGCACCGGGGAGCTGTTTTTT
TRBV10-3	once	TRBD1	TRBJ1-2	CATGTGGMVSDGYTF	TGTGCCACGGGGACAGGGGGAATGGTATCGGATGGCTACACCTTC
TRBV3-1/TRBV3-2	NA	TRBD1	TRBJ1-4	CASSLRSTGGGEKLFF	TGTGCCAGCAGCCTCCGTTCGACAGGGGGAGGTGAAAAACTGTTTTTT
TRBV6-4	NA	TRBD1	TRBJ1-2	CASTPGQGAIGGYTF	TGTGCCAGCACTCCGGGACAGGGGGCGATCGGTGGCTACACCTTC
TRBV6-5	NA	NA	TRBJ1-1	CATAGKMGTEAFF	TGTGCCACCGCGGGGAAGATGGGGACTGAAGCTTTCTTT
TRBV12-3/TRBV12-4	few	NA	TRBJ1-1	CASSSIVNTEAFF	TGTGCCAGCAGTTCGATAGTAAACACTGAAGCTTTCTTT
TRBV9	NA	TRBD2	TRBJ2-1	CASSSRLAGYNEQFF	TGTGCCAGCAGCTCAAGACTAGCGGGGTACAATGAGCAGTTCTTC
TRBV29-1	NA	NA	TRBJ1-2	CSVEDLEEGYGYTF	TGCAGCGTTGAAGATCTTGAGGAGGGGTATGGCTACACCTTC
TRBV7-2	once	TRBD1	TRBJ2-7	CASSLRIGTGQAEQYF	TGTGCCAGCAGCTTACGCATAGGGACAGGCCAAGCCGAGCAGTACTTC
TRBV7-7	NA	NA	TRBJ2-1	CASSLGPPASTWGNEQFF	TGTGCTAGCAGCTTAGGGCCTCCAGCTAGCACTTGGGGCAATGAGCAGTTCTTC
TRBV2	NA	TRBD1	TRBJ1-6	CASSGDRGGSPLHF	TGTGCCAGCAGTGGGGACAGAGGGGGCTCACCCCTCCACTTT
TRBV2	NA	TRBD1	TRBJ1-6	CASRSRQGENSPLHF	TGTGCCAGCAGGAGCCGACAGGGTGAAAATTCACCCCTCCACTTT
TRBV21-1	once	NA	TRBJ2-1	CASCYLCGCGDEQFF	NA
TRBV27	NA	NA	TRBJ2-1	CASSSLTSGAVEQFF	TGTGCCAGCAGTTCCCTGACTAGTGGGGCGGTTGAGCAGTTCTTC
TRBV3-1/TRBV3-2	NA	NA	TRBJ1-1	CASSLSRLPSAFF	TGTGCCAGCAGCCTTAGTAGACTGCCCTCGGCTTTCTTT
TRBV6-6	NA	TRBD1	TRBJ1-2	CASTRTGDGYTF	TGTGCCAGCACGAGAACAGGGGACGGCTACACCTTC
TRBV2	NA	TRBD1	TRBJ2-2	CASSSRTGTGELFF	TGTGCCAGCAGTTCCCGGACAGGGACCGGGGAGCTGTTTTTT
TRBV5-5	NA	NA	TRBJ2-7	CASSRRREDAFSSYEQYF	TGTGCCAGCAGCCGAAGACGAGAGGATGCGTTTAGCTCCTACGAGCAGTACTTC
TRBV5-6	NA	TRBD2	TRBJ2-5	CASSKGLAEETQYF	TGTGCCAGCAGCAAAGGACTAGCGGAAGAGACCCAGTACTTC
TRBV11-2	few	NA	TRBJ1-5	CASSLVRQRENWPQHF	TGTGCCAGCAGCTTAGTTCGACAACGGGAAAATTGGCCCCAGCATTTT
TRBV7-2	NA	NA	TRBJ1-6	CASSLVGGNSPLHF	TGTGCCAGCAGCTTAGTTGGGGGGAATTCACCCCTCCACTTT
TRBV6-5	once	NA	TRBJ1-5	CASGGQTSNQPQHF	TGTGCCAGCGGAGGACAGACCAGCAATCAGCCCCAGCATTTT
TRBV29-1	NA	NA	TRBJ2-3	CSVEGRQRDTQYF	TGCAGCGTTGAAGGAAGGCAGAGGGATACGCAGTATTTT
TRBV11-2	once	TRBD1	TRBJ2-7	CASSRVTGGVEQYF	TGTGCCAGCAGTCGGGTGACAGGGGGCGTCGAGCAGTACTTC
TRBV13	NA	NA	TRBJ1-6	CASSPKPNSPLHF	TGTGCCAGCAGCCCTAAGCCTAATTCACCCCTCCACTTT
TRBV7-2	few	NA	TRBJ1-4	CASSLGGRSGEKLFF	TGTGCCAGCAGCTTAGGGGGGCGGTCCGGTGAAAAACTGTTTTTT
TRBV18	NA	TRBD1	TRBJ1-1	CASSTGAAPNTEAFF	TGTGCCAGCTCAACAGGGGCCGCCCCCAACACTGAAGCTTTCTTT
TRBV19	NA	TRBD1	TRBJ1-3	CASSIIGTDGNTIYF	TGTGCCAGTAGTATCATTGGGACAGATGGAAACACCATATATTTT
TRBV5-4	NA	TRBD2	TRBJ2-5	CASSPGGQRGQETQYF	TGTGCCAGCAGCCCTGGCGGCCAGCGGGGACAAGAGACCCAGTACTTC
TRBV6-5	few	TRBD1	TRBJ1-5	CASSTGTGNQPQHF	TGTGCCAGCAGTACGGGGACAGGCAATCAGCCCCAGCATTTT
TRBV5-5	NA	TRBD1	TRBJ1-6	CASSLDAVTGYSPLHF	TGTGCCAGCAGCTTGGACGCGGTGACAGGGTATTCACCCCTCCACTTT
TRBV6-5	NA	TRBD1	TRBJ2-7	CASSRDRGYEQYF	TGTGCCAGCAGCCGGGACAGGGGTTACGAGCAGTACTTC
TRBV29-1	NA	NA	TRBJ2-7	CSVGTGKRSYEQYF	TGCAGCGTTGGCACAGGGAAGAGGTCCTACGAGCAGTACTTC
TRBV7-8	once	NA	TRBJ1-3	CASSQTGLGNTIYF	TGTGCCAGCAGCCAAACGGGGTTGGGAAACACCATATATTTT
TRBV7-2	NA	TRBD1	TRBJ1-2	CASSSRQGGGYTF	TGTGCCAGCAGCTCCCGACAGGGTGGTGGCTACACCTTC
TRBV7-2	NA	NA	TRBJ2-7	CASDQGGSYEQYF	TGTGCCAGCGACCAGGGGGGCTCCTACGAGCAGTACTTC
TRBV4-1	NA	NA	TRBJ2-7	CASSQDMGGPGLSYEQYF	TGCGCCAGCAGCCAAGATATGGGGGGGCCCGGATTGTCCTACGAGCAGTACTTC
TRBV19	NA	TRBD1	TRBJ2-7	CASSGDRGYEQYF	TGTGCCAGTAGTGGAGACAGGGGGTACGAGCAGTACTTC
TRBV6-1	NA	TRBD1	TRBJ1-6	CASSQGDRIANSPLHF	TGTGCCAGCAGTCAAGGGGACAGAATTGCTAATTCACCCCTCCACTTT
TRBV9	NA	NA	TRBJ1-2	CASSPPSPYGYTF	TGTGCCAGCAGCCCCCCCAGTCCTTATGGCTACACCTTC
TRBV11-3	NA	NA	TRBJ2-1	CASSLDFKDGSYNEQFF	TGTGCCAGCAGCTTAGATTTTAAAGACGGGTCCTACAATGAGCAGTTCTTC
TRBV10-3	once	NA	TRBJ1-4	CAIRQGLLNEKLFF	TGTGCCATCAGGCAGGGACTTCTTAATGAAAAACTGTTTTTT
TRBV4-2	NA	TRBD1	TRBJ1-2	CASSQGTGLSYGYTF	TGTGCCAGCAGCCAGGGGACAGGCCTAAGCTATGGCTACACCTTC
TRBV5-4	NA	TRBD1	TRBJ2-2	CASSGGQGGGTGELFF	TGTGCCAGCAGCGGCGGACAGGGGGGTGGCACCGGGGAGCTGTTTTTT
TRBV5-6	once	NA	TRBJ2-2	CASSLWGAGRSGELFF	TGTGCCAGCAGCTTGTGGGGCGCAGGGAGGAGCGGGGAGCTGTTTTTT
TRBV29-1	NA	TRBD1	TRBJ2-3	CSVEDRGLSGDTQYF	TGCAGCGTTGAGGACAGGGGGCTCAGTGGAGATACGCAGTATTTT
TRBV13	NA	NA	TRBJ1-1	CASSLKEAGRGAFF	TGTGCCAGCAGCTTAAAAGAGGCCGGGAGGGGCGCTTTCTTT
TRBV3-1/TRBV3-2	NA	TRBD1	TRBJ1-3	CASSQTTGTGARGNTIYF	TGTGCCAGCAGCCAGACTACCGGGACAGGGGCCCGTGGAAACACCATATATTTT
TRBV5-6	NA	NA	TRBJ1-1	CASSPFPLPGVGAFF	TGTGCCAGCAGCCCATTTCCCCTCCCGGGGGTCGGAGCTTTCTTT